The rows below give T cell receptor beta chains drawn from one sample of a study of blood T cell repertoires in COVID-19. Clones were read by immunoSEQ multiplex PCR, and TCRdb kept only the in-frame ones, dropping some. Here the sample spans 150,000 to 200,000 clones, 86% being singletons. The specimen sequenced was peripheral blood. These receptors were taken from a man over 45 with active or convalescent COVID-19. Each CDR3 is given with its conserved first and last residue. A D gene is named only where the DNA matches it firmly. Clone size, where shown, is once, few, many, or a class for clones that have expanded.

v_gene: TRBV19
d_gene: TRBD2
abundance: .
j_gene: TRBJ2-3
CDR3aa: CASRHLGLAGTDTQYF
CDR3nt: TGTGCCAGTAGGCACCTGGGACTAGCGGGCACAGATACGCAGTATTTT

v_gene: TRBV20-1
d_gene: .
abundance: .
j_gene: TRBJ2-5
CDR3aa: CSASDEGGGSTQYF
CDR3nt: TGCAGTGCTAGTGATGAGGGAGGGGGTTCGACCCAGTACTTC

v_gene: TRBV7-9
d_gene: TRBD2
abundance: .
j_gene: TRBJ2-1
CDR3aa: CASSLWAGRYNEQFF
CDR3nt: TGTGCCAGCAGCTTATGGGCCGGGAGGTACAATGAGCAGTTCTTC

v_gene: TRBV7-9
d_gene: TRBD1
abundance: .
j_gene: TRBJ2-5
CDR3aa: CASRRTGSETQYF
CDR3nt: TGTGCCAGCCGCCGGACAGGGTCGGAGACCCAGTACTTC

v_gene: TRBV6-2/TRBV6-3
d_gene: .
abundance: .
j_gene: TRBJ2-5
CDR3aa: CASSYAAGVGLGATQYF
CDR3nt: TGTGCCAGCAGTTACGCGGCGGGTGTGGGACTCGGAGCGACCCAGTACTTC

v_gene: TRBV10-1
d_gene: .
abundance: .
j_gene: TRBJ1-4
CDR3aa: CASRRDWVLSTNEKLFF
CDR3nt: TGCGCCAGCAGAAGGGACTGGGTCTTATCAACTAATGAAAAACTGTTTTTT

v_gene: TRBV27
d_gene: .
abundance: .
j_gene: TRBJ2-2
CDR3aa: CASSSLASRPGELFF
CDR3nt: TGTGCCAGCAGTAGCTTGGCTAGTCGGCCCGGGGAGCTGTTTTTT

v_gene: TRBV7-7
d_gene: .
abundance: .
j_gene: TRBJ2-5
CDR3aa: CASSPGHEQETQYF
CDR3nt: TGTGCCAGCAGCCCGGGACATGAGCAAGAGACCCAGTACTTC

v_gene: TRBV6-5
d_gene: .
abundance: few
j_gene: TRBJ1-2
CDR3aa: CASSQFGGGYTF
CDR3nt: TGTGCCAGCAGCCAATTCGGAGGTGGCTACACCTTC

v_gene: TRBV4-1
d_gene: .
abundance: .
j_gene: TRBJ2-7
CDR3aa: CASSQDLAGVYEQYF
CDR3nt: TGCGCCAGCAGCCAAGATTTGGCAGGTGTTTACGAGCAGTACTTC

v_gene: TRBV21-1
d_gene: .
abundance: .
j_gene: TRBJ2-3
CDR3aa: CASNPDRVGTDTQYF
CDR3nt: TGTGCCAGCAATCCGGACAGGGTAGGCACAGATACGCAGTATTTT

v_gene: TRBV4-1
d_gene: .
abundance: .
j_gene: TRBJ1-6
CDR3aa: CASSQEAADSSYNSPLHF
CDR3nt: TGCGCCAGCAGCCAAGAAGCGGCGGACAGCTCCTATAATTCACCCCTCCACTTT

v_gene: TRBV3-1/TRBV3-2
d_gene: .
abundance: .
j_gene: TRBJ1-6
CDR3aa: CASSQANRVNSPLHF
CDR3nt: TGTGCCAGCAGCCAAGCCAACAGGGTGAATTCACCCCTCCACTTT

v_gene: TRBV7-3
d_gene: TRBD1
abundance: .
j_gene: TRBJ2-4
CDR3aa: CASSSHKSGQLAKNIQYF
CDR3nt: TGTGCCAGCAGCTCCCACAAGTCGGGACAGCTAGCCAAAAACATTCAGTACTTC

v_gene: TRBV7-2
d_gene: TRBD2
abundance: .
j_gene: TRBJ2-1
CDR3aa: CASSPWTSGGYNEQFF
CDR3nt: TGTGCCAGCAGCCCATGGACTAGCGGGGGCTACAATGAGCAGTTCTTC

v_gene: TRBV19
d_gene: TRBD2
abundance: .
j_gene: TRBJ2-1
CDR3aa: CASSIDPAGADNEQFF
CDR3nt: TGTGCCAGTAGTATAGATCCAGCGGGAGCCGACAATGAGCAGTTCTTC

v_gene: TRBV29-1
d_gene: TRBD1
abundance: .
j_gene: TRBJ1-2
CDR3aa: CSVERTGDGYTF
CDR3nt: TGCAGCGTTGAACGAACAGGGGATGGCTACACCTTC

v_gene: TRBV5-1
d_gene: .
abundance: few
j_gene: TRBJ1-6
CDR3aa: CASSLETPPSGPIHF
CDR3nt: TGCGCCAGCAGCTTGGAAACACCACCTTCAGGGCCTATCCACTTT

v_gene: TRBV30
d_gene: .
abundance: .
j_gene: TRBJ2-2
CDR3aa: CAWGAGDKNTGELFF
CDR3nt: TGTGCCTGGGGTGCAGGGGACAAAAACACCGGGGAGCTGTTTTTT

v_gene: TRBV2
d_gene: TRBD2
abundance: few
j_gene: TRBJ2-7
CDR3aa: CASRGGTSGRYEQYF
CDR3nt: TGTGCCAGCAGGGGCGGGACTAGCGGGAGGTACGAGCAGTACTTC

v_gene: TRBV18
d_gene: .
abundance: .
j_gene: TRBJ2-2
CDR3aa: CASSPVQNTGELFF
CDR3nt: TGTGCCAGCTCACCAGTACAGAACACCGGGGAGCTGTTTTTT

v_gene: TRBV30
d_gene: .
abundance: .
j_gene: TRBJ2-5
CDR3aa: CAWSLGRETQYF
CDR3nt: TGTGCCTGGAGTTTGGGGCGGGAGACCCAGTACTTC

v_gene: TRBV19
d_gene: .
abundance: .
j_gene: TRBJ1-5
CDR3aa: CASHPPSPRIQGRGDSNQPQHF
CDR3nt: TGTGCCAGTCACCCTCCCAGCCCCCGGATACAGGGCCGAGGAGATAGCAATCAGCCCCAGCATTTT

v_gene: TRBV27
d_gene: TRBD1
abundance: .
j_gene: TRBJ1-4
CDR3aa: CASGPGQGNEKLFF
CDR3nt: TGTGCCAGCGGACCGGGACAGGGGAATGAAAAACTATTTTTT

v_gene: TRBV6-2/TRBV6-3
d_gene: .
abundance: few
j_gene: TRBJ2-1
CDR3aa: CASSYSIGEPYNEQFF
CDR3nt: TGTGCCAGCAGTTACTCGATCGGAGAACCTTACAATGAGCAGTTCTTC

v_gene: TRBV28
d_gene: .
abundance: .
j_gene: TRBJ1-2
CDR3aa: CASSLSQGNYGYTF
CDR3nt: TGTGCCAGCAGTTTATCACAGGGCAACTATGGCTACACCTTC

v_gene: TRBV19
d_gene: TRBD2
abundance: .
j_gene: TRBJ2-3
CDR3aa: CASSRAGVGSDTQYF
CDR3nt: TGTGCCAGTAGTCGGGCGGGGGTCGGGTCAGATACGCAGTATTTT